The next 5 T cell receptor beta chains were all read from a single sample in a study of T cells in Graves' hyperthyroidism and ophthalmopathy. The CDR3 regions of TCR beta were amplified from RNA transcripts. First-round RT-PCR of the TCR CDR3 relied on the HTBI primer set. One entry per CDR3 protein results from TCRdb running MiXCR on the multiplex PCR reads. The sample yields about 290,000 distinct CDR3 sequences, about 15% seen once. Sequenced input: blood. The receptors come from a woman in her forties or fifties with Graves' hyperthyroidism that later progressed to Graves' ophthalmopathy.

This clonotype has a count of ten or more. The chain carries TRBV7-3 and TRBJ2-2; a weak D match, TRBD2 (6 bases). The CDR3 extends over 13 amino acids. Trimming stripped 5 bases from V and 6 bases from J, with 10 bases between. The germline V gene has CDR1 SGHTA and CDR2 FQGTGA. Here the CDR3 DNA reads TGTGCCAGCAGCCGAGGAGGGTCCGGGGAGCTGTTTTTT. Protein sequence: CASSRGGSGELFF.

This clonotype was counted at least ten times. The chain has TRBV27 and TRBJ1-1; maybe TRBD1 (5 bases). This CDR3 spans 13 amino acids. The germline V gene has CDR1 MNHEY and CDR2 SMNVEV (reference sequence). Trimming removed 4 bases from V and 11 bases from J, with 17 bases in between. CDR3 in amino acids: CASSSGAALGAFF. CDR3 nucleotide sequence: TGTGCCAGCAGTTCTGGGGCAGCCTTGGGGGCTTTCTTT.

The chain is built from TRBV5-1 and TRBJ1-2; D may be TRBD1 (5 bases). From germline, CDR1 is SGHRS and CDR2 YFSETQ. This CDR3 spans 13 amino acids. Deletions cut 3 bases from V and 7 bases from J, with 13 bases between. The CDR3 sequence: CASSSGFSIGYTF. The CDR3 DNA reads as TGCGCCAGCAGCTCAGGGTTTTCAATTGGCTACACCTTC.

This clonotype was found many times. CDR3 in amino acids: CASSLKRDEQYF. CDR3 in DNA: TGTGCCAGCAGCCTTAAGAGGGACGAGCAGTACTTC. The rearrangement uses TRBV7-8 and TRBJ2-7, with D possibly matching TRBD2 (5 bases). CDR1 is SGHVS and CDR2 is FQNEAQ in the germline V gene. Trimming removed 5 bases from V and 5 bases from J, with 10 bases in between. This CDR3 has 12 amino acids.

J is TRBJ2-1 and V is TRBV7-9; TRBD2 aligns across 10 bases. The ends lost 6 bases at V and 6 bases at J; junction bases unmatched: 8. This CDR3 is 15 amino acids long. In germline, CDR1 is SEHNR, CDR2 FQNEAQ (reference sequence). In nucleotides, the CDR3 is TGTGCCAGCAGGTCCGGAGGACTAGCGGCCAATGAGCAGTTCTTC. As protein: CASRSGGLAANEQFF.